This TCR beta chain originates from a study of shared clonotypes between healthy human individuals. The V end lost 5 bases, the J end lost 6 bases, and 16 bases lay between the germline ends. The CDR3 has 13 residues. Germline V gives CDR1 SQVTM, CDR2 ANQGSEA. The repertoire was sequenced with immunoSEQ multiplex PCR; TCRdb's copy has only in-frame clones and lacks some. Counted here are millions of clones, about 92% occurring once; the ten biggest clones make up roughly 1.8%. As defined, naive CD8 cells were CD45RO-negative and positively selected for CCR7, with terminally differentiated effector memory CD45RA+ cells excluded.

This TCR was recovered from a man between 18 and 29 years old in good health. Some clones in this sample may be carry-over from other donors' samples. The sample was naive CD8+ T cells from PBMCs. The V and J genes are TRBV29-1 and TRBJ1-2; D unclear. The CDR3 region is CSVMAGPGDGYTF. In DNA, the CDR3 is TGCAGCGTTATGGCTGGACCCGGGGATGGCTACACCTTC.